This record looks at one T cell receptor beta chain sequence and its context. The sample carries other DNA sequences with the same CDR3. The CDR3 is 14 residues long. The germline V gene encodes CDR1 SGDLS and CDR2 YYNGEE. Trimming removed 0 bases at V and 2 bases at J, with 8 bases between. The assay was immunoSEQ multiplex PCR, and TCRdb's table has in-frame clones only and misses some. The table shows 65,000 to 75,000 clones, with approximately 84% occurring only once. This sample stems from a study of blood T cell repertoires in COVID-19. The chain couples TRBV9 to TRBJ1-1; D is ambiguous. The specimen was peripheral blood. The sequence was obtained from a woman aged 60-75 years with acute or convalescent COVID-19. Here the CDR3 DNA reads TGTGCCAGCAGCGTAGGAAGCCGTAACACTGAAGCTTTCTTT. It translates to CASSVGSRNTEAFF.